Detailed here is one T cell receptor beta chain. What it binds is unknown. J was trimmed by 3 bases and V by 8 bases; bases with no gene match: 6. CDR1 and CDR2 from the germline V gene are MNHNS and SASEGT. CDR3 length equals 13 residues. This entry is derived from a study of shared clonotypes between healthy human individuals. Splitting of each subset's genomic DNA was done evenly across several immunoSEQ plates. This table comes from immunoSEQ multiplex PCR, and its TCRdb copy is limited to in-frame clones, with some not included. The sample consists of more than 2 million clones, around 96% of them appearing once. Terminally differentiated effector memory CD45RA+ cells were left out of the naive CD8 fraction, which was CD45RO-negative and positively selected for CCR7. Points from the study as a whole: The study found about 5% of naive CD4 clonotypes shared across several donors. What naive subsets generally showed was a larger estimated richness than memory subsets showed. Clonotype sharing among the donors was expected to vary with sequencing depth.

The sequenced sample consisted of naive CD8+ T cells sorted from blood. The TCR sequence derives from a man aged 18-30 years in good health. V usage is TRBV6-1 and J usage is TRBJ2-7; 8 nucleotides line up with TRBD2. CDR3 protein: CASQRESSYEQYF. The CDR3 DNA reads TGTGCCAGCCAGCGGGAGTCAAGCTACGAGCAGTACTTC.